These 21 T cell receptor beta chains were all obtained from the same sample, sequenced in a study of CD8 T cells in ankylosing spondylitis. Broader study findings: A TCR beta motif of 7 or 8 highly homologous variants appeared characteristic of ankylosing spondylitis blood.

TCRdb used MiXCR to reprocess the 5' RACE reads, holding one entry per CDR3 protein. The profile shows around 890,000 distinct CDR3 sequences, approximately 12% of them singletons. These receptors' targets are unknown. The sample taken for sequencing was blood, either unsorted or a sorted T cell fraction (not recorded which). Receptors originate from a male donor with ankylosing spondylitis.

The rearrangement joins TRBV5-1 to TRBJ2-4; 8 bases match TRBD1. CDR3 length: 13 residues. V shed 3 bases, J shed 9 bases, and the junction held 5 bases outside the gene matches. Germline CDR1 reads SGHRS; CDR2 reads YFSETQ. The DNA of the CDR3 is TGCGCCAGCAGCTCAGGGACAGGTTTCATTCAGTACTTC. Its translation: CASSSGTGFIQYF.

This chain connects TRBV4-3 to TRBJ2-7, with 11 bases aligning to TRBD1. The CDR3 length is 15 residues. CDR1 and CDR2 from the germline V gene are LGHNA and YSLEER. V gave up 0 bases and J gave up 6 bases; unmatched junction bases: 4. In nucleotides, the CDR3 is TGCGCCAGCAGCCAAGATCCTGGGACAGGGGGCGAGCAGTACTTC. It is translated as CASSQDPGTGGEQYF.

In the case of this clonotype: A much more abundant neighbour one base away suggests this may be a read error. This CDR3 fails to terminate in the conserved phenylalanine or tryptophan, so it likely reflects a read error. The chain links TRBV27 to TRBJ2-5; D is uncertain. The V gene's germline CDR1 is MNHEY and CDR2 SMNVEV (reference sequence). V was clipped by 2 bases and J by 7 bases, with 8 bases between them. The CDR3 contains 12 residues. The CDR3 bases are TGTGCCAGCAGTTTAACCGCAGGGACCCAGTACCTC. Translation: CASSLTAGTQYL.

This clonotype was observed a few times. The genes are TRBV7-8 and TRBJ1-5, with D unresolved. Between the trimmed V and J ends, which lost 6 bases and 1 base, there was a span of 7 bases. Germline CDR1 reads SGHVS; CDR2 reads FQNEAQ. The CDR3 loop spans 13 amino acids. The CDR3 loop is CASRMYSNQPQHF. The CDR3 DNA is TGTGCCAGCAGAATGTACAGCAATCAGCCCCAGCATTTT.

V usage is TRBV5-6 and J usage is TRBJ2-3; tentative D call: TRBD2 (5 bases). Trimming took off 1 base at V and 2 bases at J, with 11 bases between the two ends. Germline values: CDR1 SGHDT, CDR2 YYEEEE. The CDR3 contains 15 residues. The CDR3 region is CASSLIERNTDTQYF. The DNA for the CDR3 is TGTGCCAGCAGCTTGATTGAGCGGAACACAGATACGCAGTATTTT.

This clonotype showed up just a few times. This chain links TRBV5-1 with TRBJ1-2; D possibly corresponds to TRBD1 (5 bases). The germline CDR1 and CDR2 sequences are SGHRS and YFSETQ. V lost 0 bases to trimming and J lost 4 bases, with 13 bases between them. The CDR3 totals 15 residues. In nucleotides, the CDR3 is TGCGCCAGCAGCTTGGGGTTGGGACCGACCTATGGCTACACCTTC. Residues: CASSLGLGPTYGYTF.

This rearrangement joins TRBV9 to TRBJ2-1; 10 nucleotides align to TRBD1. CDR3 size: 16 residues. J gave up 8 bases and V 0 bases, and 8 bases lay outside the gene matches. From germline, CDR1 is SGDLS and CDR2 YYNGEE. Here the CDR3 reads CASSVAIGTGEDEQFF. In nucleotides, the CDR3 is TGTGCCAGCAGCGTAGCGATCGGGACAGGGGAGGATGAGCAGTTCTTC.

This clonotype turned up a few times. V usage is TRBV4-3 and J usage is TRBJ2-7; D uncertain. Trimming stripped 0 bases from V and 7 bases from J, with 13 bases between. The CDR3 has 14 residues. Germline V CDR1 and CDR2: LGHNA, YSLEER. DNA for the CDR3: TGCGCCAGCAGCCAAGATCTGACAATCGGGGAGCAGTACTTC. This sequence encodes CASSQDLTIGEQYF.

The genes are TRBV20-1 and TRBJ2-7, with 9 bases aligning to TRBD1. CDR3 size: 12 residues. V shed 7 bases and J 0 bases; nucleotides not matched to a gene: 1. Germline values: CDR1 DFQATT, CDR2 SNEGSKA (reference sequence). The CDR3 nucleotides are TGCAGTGGGGGACAGGGCTCCTACGAGCAGTACTTC. It codes for CSGGQGSYEQYF.

This clonotype was picked up a small number of times. Since no conserved phenylalanine or tryptophan closes the CDR3, a read error is the likely cause. The J gene is TRBJ2-1, the V gene TRBV20-1, with 8 bases identical to TRBD2. This CDR3 spans 14 amino acids. V shed 3 bases, J shed 2 bases, and the junction held 3 bases outside the gene matches. CDR1 and CDR2 (germline): DFQATT, SNEGSKA (reference sequence). The CDR3 here is CSARRTSPYNEQFL. In nucleotides, the CDR3 is TGCAGTGCTAGGAGGACTAGCCCCTACAATGAGCAGTTCTTG.

This clonotype was seen only a few times. CDR3 nucleotide sequence: TGCGCCACCCAGGTCGGGGTAATGAACACTGAAGCTTTCTTT. Translated: CATQVGVMNTEAFF. The chain links TRBV5-1 to TRBJ1-1; no clear D gene. CDR1 and CDR2 from the germline V gene are SGHRS and YFSETQ. The CDR3 is 14 amino acids. Trimming took 9 bases from V and 0 from J, leaving 15 bases between them.

This clonotype has a handful of counts. The gene calls are TRBV20-1 and TRBJ2-7, with 9 bases that match TRBD2. CDR3 length: 15 residues. The germline gives CDR1 DFQATT, CDR2 SNEGSKA (reference sequence). V dropped 2 bases and J dropped 6; count of bases not matched to a gene: 11. The CDR3 nucleotides read TGCAGTGCTAGAAAGCCAGCGGGGGGCCGTTCCGAGCAGTACTTC. Amino acids: CSARKPAGGRSEQYF.

The table lists this clonotype with many counts. The rearrangement links TRBV11-2 to TRBJ2-1; D possibly corresponds to TRBD2 (6 bases). Germline assignment: CDR1 SGHAT and CDR2 FQNNGV. The CDR3 runs to 19 residues. The ends were cut back, 5 bases at V and 4 bases at J, with 27 bases in the middle. CDR3 sequence (DNA): TGTGCCAGCAGCACCCCCACGCGAGCGGGCCTATTGGGATACAATGAGCAGTTCTTC. Protein: CASSTPTRAGLLGYNEQFF.

The V call is TRBV6-5, the J call TRBJ2-4, with a tentative D call TRBD1 (5 bases). Germline values: CDR1 MNHEY, CDR2 SVGAGI. The CDR3 has 15 amino acids. Trimming left V 2 bases short and J 1 base short, with 9 bases between. DNA for the CDR3: TGTGCCAGCAGTTACGCCCAGGGCGCCAAAAACATTCAGTACTTC. Protein product: CASSYAQGAKNIQYF.

The rearrangement joins TRBV12-3 or TRBV12-4 to TRBJ2-7, with D maybe TRBD1 (5 bases). This CDR3 is 14 amino acids long. V was trimmed by 5 bases and J by 5 bases, leaving 16 bases between them. CDR3 coding DNA: TGTGCCAGCAGTACGCAGGGTATTTGGAACGAGCAGTACTTC. Translating gives CASSTQGIWNEQYF.

The chain joins TRBV2 to TRBJ2-1; the D is unclear. The CDR3 has 11 amino acids. CDR1 is SNHLY and CDR2 is FYNNEI in the germline V gene. The germline V and J ends were trimmed by 4 bases and 7 bases, with 5 bases remaining between them. The CDR3 DNA is TGTGCCAGCAGTGGAATGAATGAGCAGTTCTTC. The encoded protein is CASSGMNEQFF. Filled out from reference TRBV2 and TRBJ2-1, the complete variable domain reads EPEVTQTPSHQVTQMGQEVILRCVPISNHLYFYWYRQILGQKVEFLVSFYNNEISEKSEIFDDQFSVERPDGSNFTLKIRSTKLEDSAMYFCASSGMNEQFFGPGTRLTVL.

This clonotype was detected only a few times. The rearrangement joins TRBV29-1 to TRBJ2-1; D call uncertain. The CDR3 totals 11 residues. Trimming left V 3 bases short and J 10 bases short, with 10 bases between. CDR1 and CDR2 from the germline V gene are SQVTM and ANQGSEA. CDR3 sequence: CSVDEAYEQFF. CDR3 bases: TGCAGCGTTGACGAGGCGTACGAGCAGTTCTTC.

The gene calls are TRBV7-2 and TRBJ1-5; tentative D call: TRBD1 (5 bases). CDR1 and CDR2 from the germline V gene are SGHTA and FQGNSA. This CDR3 is built from 14 residues. V was cut by 0 bases and J by 4 bases, with 7 bases left in between. CDR3 loop: CASSLADRNQPQHF. The CDR3 region has the DNA TGTGCCAGCAGCTTAGCCGACAGAAATCAGCCCCAGCATTTT.

This clonotype appeared once. This sequence joins TRBV28 and TRBJ1-5; no firm D call. V lost 8 bases and J 0 bases, leaving 8 bases between the germline ends. The germline gives CDR1 MDHEN, CDR2 SYDVKM. CDR3 length equals 13 residues. The CDR3 spells CASLGFSNQPQHF. The CDR3 DNA follows: TGTGCCAGCCTGGGTTTTAGCAATCAGCCCCAGCATTTT.

This chain links TRBV10-3 with TRBJ1-6; D is possibly TRBD1 (6 bases). Germline CDR1 reads ENHRY; CDR2 reads SYGVKD. V lost 0 bases to trimming and J lost 6 bases, with 9 bases between them. The CDR3 runs to 15 residues. The DNA for the CDR3 is TGTGCCATCAGTGAGTCAGGGGGGGCTAATTCACCCCTCCACTTT. This gives the protein CAISESGGANSPLHF.

This clonotype was picked up a small number of times. This chain connects TRBV4-2 to TRBJ1-2; TRBD1 might be the D (5 bases). Per germline, CDR1 LGHNA and CDR2 YNFKEQ. The CDR3 runs to 14 residues. Trimming cost V 6 bases and J 0 bases, with 11 bases left between them. For the CDR3, the DNA is TGTGCCAGCAGACGGGAAGGGGCTAACTATGGCTACACCTTC. Translation: CASRREGANYGYTF.